The present entry profiles one T cell receptor (beta chain) with its context. This CDR3 region has 16 residues. Trimming at V came to 7 bases and at J to 4 bases, leaving 11 bases not matched to a gene. CDR1 and CDR2 (germline): SQVTM, ANQGSEA. Clones were read by immunoSEQ multiplex PCR, and TCRdb kept only the in-frame ones, dropping some. The profile shows about 240,000 clones, more than 75% of them singletons. The data were obtained in a study of blood T cell repertoires in COVID-19. The receptor's source is a woman aged 40 to 55 with acute COVID-19. This chain uses TRBV29-1 with TRBJ2-2; TRBD2 agrees at 11 bases. Sequencing used PBMCs or T cells enriched from blood (not recorded which). CDR3 bases: TGCAGCGCCCGACTAACTAGCGGGAGCTCCACCGGGGAGCTGTTTTTT. This gives the protein CSARLTSGSSTGELFF.